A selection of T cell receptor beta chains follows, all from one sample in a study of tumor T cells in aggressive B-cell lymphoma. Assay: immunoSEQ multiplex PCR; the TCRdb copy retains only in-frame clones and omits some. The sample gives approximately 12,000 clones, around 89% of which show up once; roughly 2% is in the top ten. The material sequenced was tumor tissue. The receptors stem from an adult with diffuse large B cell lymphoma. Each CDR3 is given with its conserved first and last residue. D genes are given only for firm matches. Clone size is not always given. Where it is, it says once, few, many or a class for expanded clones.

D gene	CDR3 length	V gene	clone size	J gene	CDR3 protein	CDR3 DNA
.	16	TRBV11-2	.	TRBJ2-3	CASSITTGLGTDTQYF	TGTGCCAGCAGCATTACGACAGGTTTAGGCACAGATACGCAGTATTTT
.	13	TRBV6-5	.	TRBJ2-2	CASKGQNTGELFF	TGTGCCAGCAAGGGACAGAACACCGGGGAGCTGTTTTTT
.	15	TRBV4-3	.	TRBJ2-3	CASSPLATGTDTQYF	TGCGCCAGCAGCCCCCTAGCCACCGGCACAGATACGCAGTATTTT
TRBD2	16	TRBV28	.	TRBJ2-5	CASSPAGLATQETQYF	TGTGCCAGCAGTCCCGCGGGACTAGCGACACAAGAGACCCAGTACTTC
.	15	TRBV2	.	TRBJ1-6	CASTARPSSNSPLHF	TGTGCCAGCACAGCCAGGCCCAGTAGTAATTCACCCCTCCACTTT
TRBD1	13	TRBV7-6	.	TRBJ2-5	CASSRDREETQYF	TGTGCCAGCAGCAGGGACAGGGAAGAGACCCAGTACTTC
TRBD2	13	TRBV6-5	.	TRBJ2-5	CASSAAGVGTQYF	TGTGCCAGCTCCGCAGCGGGGGTGGGGACCCAGTACTTC
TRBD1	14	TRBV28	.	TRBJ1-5	CASTGQGPHQPQHF	TGTGCCAGCACAGGACAGGGGCCCCATCAGCCCCAGCATTTT
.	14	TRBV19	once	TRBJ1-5	CASSVTGGGQPQHF	TGTGCCAGTAGTGTAACGGGGGGGGGCCAGCCCCAGCATTTT
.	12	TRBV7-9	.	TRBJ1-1	CASSLERTEAFF	TGTGCCAGCAGCCTTGAGAGGACTGAAGCTTTCTTT
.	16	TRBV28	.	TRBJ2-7	CASSSRRVGHSYEQYF	TGTGCCAGCAGTTCCAGGCGTGTGGGACATTCCTACGAGCAGTACTTC
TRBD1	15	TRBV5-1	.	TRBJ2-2	CASSLGTGLAGELFF	TGCGCCAGCAGCTTGGGGACAGGGCTTGCCGGGGAGCTGTTTTTT
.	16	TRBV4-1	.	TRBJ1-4	CASSQGGRATNEKLFF	TGCGCCAGCAGCCAAGGAGGGAGAGCAACTAATGAAAAACTGTTTTTT
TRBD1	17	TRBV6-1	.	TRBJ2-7	CASSERDRSHFLYEQYF	TGTGCCAGCAGTGAAAGGGACAGATCCCATTTCCTATACGAGCAGTACTTC
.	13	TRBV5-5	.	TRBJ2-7	CASSPGDTYEQYF	TGTGCCAGCAGCCCCGGCGACACCTACGAGCAGTACTTC
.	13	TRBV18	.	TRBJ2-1	CASSPESRNEQFF	TGTGCCAGCTCACCAGAGAGCCGGAATGAGCAGTTCTTC
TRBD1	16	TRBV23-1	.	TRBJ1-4	CASSCSDRVVGEKLFF	TGCGCCAGCAGTTGCAGCGACAGGGTGGTTGGTGAAAAACTGTTTTTT
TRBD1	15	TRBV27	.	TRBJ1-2	CASSLVGTGSYGYTF	TGTGCCAGCAGTTTGGTGGGGACAGGTTCCTATGGCTACACCTTC
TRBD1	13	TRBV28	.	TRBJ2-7	CASSTGTGSEQYF	TGTGCCAGCAGCACCGGGACAGGGTCCGAGCAGTACTTC
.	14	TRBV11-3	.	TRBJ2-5	CASSSLVAPETQYF	TGTGCCAGCAGCTCCCTCGTTGCGCCGGAGACCCAGTACTTC
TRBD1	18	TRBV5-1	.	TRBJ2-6	CASSSGQPSYAGANVLTF	TGCGCCAGCAGCTCGGGACAGCCTTCCTATGCTGGGGCCAACGTCCTGACTTTC
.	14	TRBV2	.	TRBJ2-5	CASRGIPWGETQYF	TGTGCCAGCCGCGGGATCCCTTGGGGAGAGACCCAGTACTTC
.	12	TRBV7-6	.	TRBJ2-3	CASSFSGDTQYF	TGTGCCAGCAGCTTCTCAGGGGATACGCAGTATTTT
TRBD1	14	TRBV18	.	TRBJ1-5	CASSPYRGNQPQHF	TGTGCCAGCTCACCATACAGGGGGAATCAGCCCCAGCATTTT
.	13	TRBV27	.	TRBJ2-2	CASSPRVVGELFF	TGTGCCAGCAGTCCCCGAGTGGTTGGGGAGCTGTTTTTT
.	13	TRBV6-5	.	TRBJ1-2	CASSPDNFYGYTF	TGTGCCAGCAGTCCAGACAACTTCTATGGCTACACCTTC
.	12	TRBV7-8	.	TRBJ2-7	CASSPDRLEQYF	TGTGCCAGCAGCCCAGACAGGTTGGAGCAGTACTTC
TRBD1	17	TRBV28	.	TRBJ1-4	CASSFPFDRAKNEKLFF	TGTGCCAGCAGTTTCCCCTTCGACAGGGCAAAGAATGAAAAACTGTTTTTT
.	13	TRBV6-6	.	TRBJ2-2	CASSPLTGGELFF	TGTGCCAGCAGTCCTCTGACTGGCGGGGAGCTGTTTTTT
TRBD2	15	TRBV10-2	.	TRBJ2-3	CASSGTSGSTDTQYF	TGCGCCAGCAGTGGGACTAGCGGGAGCACAGATACGCAGTATTTT
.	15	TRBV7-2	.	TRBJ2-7	CASSLGRGPEGEQYF	TGTGCCAGCAGCTTAGGGAGGGGCCCCGAGGGGGAGCAGTACTTC
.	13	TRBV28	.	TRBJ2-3	CASSFRGTDTQYF	TGTGCCAGCAGTTTTCGAGGCACAGATACGCAGTATTTT
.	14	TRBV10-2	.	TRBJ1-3	CASRAAGSGNTIYF	TGCGCCAGCAGGGCGGCGGGCTCTGGAAACACCATATATTTT
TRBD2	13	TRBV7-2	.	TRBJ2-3	CASCSGSCDTQYF	TGTGCCAGTTGTAGCGGGAGTTGTGATACGCAGTATTTT
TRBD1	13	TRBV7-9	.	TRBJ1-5	CASSRQGNQPQHF	TGTGCCAGCAGCCGACAGGGTAATCAGCCCCAGCATTTT
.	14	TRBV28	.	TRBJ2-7	CASSYQGRHYEQYF	TGTGCCAGCAGCTACCAGGGCAGACACTACGAGCAGTACTTC
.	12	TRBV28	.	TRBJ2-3	CASRFSLDTQYF	TGTGCCAGCAGGTTCTCTCTCGATACGCAGTATTTT
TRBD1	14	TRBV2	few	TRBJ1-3	CASRGQGQSYTIYF	TGTGCCAGCAGGGGACAGGGGCAGTCTTACACCATATATTTT
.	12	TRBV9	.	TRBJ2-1	CASSPSSDEQFF	TGTGCCAGCAGTCCGAGCTCGGATGAGCAGTTCTTC
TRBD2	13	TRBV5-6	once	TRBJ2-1	CASSFASGNEQFF	TGTGCCAGCAGCTTCGCTAGCGGGAATGAGCAGTTCTTC
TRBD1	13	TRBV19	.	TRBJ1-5	CASRDSLNQPQHF	TGTGCCAGCCGGGACAGTCTGAATCAGCCCCAGCATTTT
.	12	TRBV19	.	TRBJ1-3	CASTGKADTIYF	TGTGCCAGTACGGGGAAGGCAGACACCATATATTTT
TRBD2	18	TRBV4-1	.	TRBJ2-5	CASTWTGWTSGPQETQYF	TGCGCCAGCACATGGACAGGATGGACTAGCGGGCCACAAGAGACCCAGTACTTC
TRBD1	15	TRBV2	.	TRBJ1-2	CASSPGTGGFYGYTF	TGTGCCTCCTCCCCCGGGACAGGGGGCTTCTATGGCTACACCTTC
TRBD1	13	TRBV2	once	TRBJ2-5	CASRPNRGETQYF	TGTGCCAGCAGACCTAACAGGGGAGAGACCCAGTACTTC
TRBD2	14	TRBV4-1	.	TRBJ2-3	CASSQTSLADTQYF	TGCGCCAGCAGCCAGACTAGCCTTGCAGATACGCAGTATTTT
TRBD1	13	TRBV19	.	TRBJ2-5	CASSNRGTETQYF	TGTGCCAGTAGTAACAGGGGGACGGAGACCCAGTACTTC
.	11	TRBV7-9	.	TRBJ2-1	CASSHSDEQFF	TGTGCCAGCAGCCATAGCGATGAGCAGTTCTTC
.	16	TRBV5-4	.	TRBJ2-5	CASSASNRDNWETQYF	TGTGCCAGCAGCGCCTCTAACCGGGACAACTGGGAGACCCAGTACTTC
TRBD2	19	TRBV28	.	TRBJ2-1	CASSLKGTSGPIHENEQFF	TGTGCCAGCAGTTTAAAGGGGACTAGCGGGCCCATACATGAGAATGAGCAGTTCTTC
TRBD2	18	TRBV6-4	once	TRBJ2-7	CASRPFPPLAGEIYEQYF	TGTGCCAGCAGACCCTTCCCCCCCTTAGCGGGAGAGATCTACGAGCAGTACTTC